This section outlines one TCR beta chain sequence together with its context. This record belongs to a study of blood T cell repertoires in COVID-19. Patients in Seattle were enrolled during active infection, then followed longitudinally. The data were produced by immunoSEQ multiplex PCR, yet TCRdb's version contains in-frame clones alone and is incomplete. Of 380,000 or so clones listed, approximately 86% are singletons. The source is a woman aged 55-69 years with COVID-19, enrolled during active disease. The sample consisted of peripheral blood.

CDR3 DNA: TGCGCCAGCACCTTTGTCCCGGGACAGGGGGTTCGGGAGCAGTACTTC. Protein: CASTFVPGQGVREQYF. The chain has TRBV5-1 and TRBJ2-7, with 11 positions matching TRBD1. V gave up 6 bases and J gave up 7 bases; unmatched junction bases: 15. CDR3 size: 16 residues. Germline lookup yields CDR1 SGHRS and CDR2 YFSETQ.